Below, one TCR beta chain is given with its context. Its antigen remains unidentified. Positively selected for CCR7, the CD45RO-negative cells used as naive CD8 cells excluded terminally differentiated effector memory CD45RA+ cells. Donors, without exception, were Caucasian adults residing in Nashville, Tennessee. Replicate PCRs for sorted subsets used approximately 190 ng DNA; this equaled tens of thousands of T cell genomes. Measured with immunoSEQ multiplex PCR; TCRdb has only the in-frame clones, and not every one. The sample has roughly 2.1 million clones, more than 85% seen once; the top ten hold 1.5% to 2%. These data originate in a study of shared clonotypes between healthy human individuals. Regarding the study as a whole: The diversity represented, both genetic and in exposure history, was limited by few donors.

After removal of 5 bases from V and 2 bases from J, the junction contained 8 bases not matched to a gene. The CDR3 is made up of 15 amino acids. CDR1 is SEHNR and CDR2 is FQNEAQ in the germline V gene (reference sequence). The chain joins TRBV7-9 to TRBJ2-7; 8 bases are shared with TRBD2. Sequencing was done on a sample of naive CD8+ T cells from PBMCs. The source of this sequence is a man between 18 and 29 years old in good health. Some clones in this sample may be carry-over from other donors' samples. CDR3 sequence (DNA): TGTGCCAGCAGCCTACGGGTAGCGGGAACCTACGAGCAGTACTTC. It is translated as CASSLRVAGTYEQYF.